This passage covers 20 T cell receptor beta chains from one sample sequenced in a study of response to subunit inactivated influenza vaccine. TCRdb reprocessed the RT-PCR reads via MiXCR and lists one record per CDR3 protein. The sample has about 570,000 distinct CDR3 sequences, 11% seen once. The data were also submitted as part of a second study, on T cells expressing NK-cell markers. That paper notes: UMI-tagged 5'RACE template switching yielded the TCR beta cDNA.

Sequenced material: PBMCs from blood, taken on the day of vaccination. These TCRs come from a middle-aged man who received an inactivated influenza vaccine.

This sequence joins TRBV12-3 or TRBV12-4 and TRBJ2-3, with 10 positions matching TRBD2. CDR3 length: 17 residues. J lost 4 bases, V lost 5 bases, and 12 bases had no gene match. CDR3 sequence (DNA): TGTGCCAGCAGTCCCCGGGGTAGCGGGGGGCCCGCAGATACGCAGTATTTT. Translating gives CASSPRGSGGPADTQYF.

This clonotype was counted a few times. The CDR3 reads CASSLQALETQYF. CDR3 DNA sequence: TGTGCCAGCAGCTTGCAGGCCCTGGAGACCCAGTACTTC. The V and J genes are TRBV5-5 and TRBJ2-5; no clear D gene. Germline V lookup: CDR1 SGHKS, CDR2 YYEKEE (reference sequence). The V and J ends lost 1 base and 5 bases respectively, with 9 bases between them. The CDR3 spans 13 residues.

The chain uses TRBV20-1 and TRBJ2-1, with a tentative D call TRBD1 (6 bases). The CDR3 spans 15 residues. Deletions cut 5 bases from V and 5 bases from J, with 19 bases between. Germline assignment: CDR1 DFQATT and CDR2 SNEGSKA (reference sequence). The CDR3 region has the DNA TGCAGTGCTTCACCCCTACGACAGGTGAACAATGAGCAGTTCTTC. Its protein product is CSASPLRQVNNEQFF.

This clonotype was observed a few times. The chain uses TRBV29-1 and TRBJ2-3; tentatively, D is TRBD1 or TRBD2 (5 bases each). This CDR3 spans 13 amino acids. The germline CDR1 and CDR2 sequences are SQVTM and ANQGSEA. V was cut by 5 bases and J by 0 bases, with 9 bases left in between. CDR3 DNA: TGCAGCGTTTCTCGGGACAGCACAGATACGCAGTATTTT. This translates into CSVSRDSTDTQYF.

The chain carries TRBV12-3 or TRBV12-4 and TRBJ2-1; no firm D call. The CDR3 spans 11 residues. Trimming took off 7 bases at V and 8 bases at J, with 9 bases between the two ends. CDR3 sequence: CASTGVHEQFF. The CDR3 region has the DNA TGTGCCAGCACTGGTGTGCATGAGCAGTTCTTC.

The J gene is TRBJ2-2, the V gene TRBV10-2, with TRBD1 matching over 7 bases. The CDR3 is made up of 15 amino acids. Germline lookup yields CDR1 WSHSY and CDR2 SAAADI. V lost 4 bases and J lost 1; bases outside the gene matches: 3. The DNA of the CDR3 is TGCGCCAGCAGTGGCCAGGGGGAGAACACCGGGGAGCTGTTTTTT. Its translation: CASSGQGENTGELFF.

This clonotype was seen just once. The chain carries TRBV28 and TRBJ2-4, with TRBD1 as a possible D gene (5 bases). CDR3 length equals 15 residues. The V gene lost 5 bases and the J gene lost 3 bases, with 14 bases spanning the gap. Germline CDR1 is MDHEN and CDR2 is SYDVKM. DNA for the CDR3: TGTGCCAGCAGTCCTCCCAGGCAGGGCAAAAACATTCAGTACTTC. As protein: CASSPPRQGKNIQYF.

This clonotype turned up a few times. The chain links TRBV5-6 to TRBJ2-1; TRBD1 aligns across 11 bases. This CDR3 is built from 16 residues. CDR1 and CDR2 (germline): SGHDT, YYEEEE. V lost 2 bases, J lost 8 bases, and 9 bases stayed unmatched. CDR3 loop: CASSLRRTGGFYEQFF. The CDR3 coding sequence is TGTGCCAGCAGCTTAAGAAGGACAGGGGGCTTCTATGAGCAGTTCTTC.

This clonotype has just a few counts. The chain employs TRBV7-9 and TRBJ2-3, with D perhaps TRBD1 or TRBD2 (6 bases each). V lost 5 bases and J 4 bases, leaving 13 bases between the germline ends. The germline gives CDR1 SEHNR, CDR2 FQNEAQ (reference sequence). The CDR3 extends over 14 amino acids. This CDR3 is CASSVRGGPDTQYF. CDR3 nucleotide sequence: TGTGCCAGCAGCGTCAGGGGAGGCCCAGATACGCAGTATTTT.

CDR3 DNA sequence: TGTGCCAGCAGTTTCCCAGGGTCTAACTATGGCTACACCTTC. Protein product: CASSFPGSNYGYTF. The chain recombines TRBV12-3 or TRBV12-4 with TRBJ1-2; D is possibly TRBD1 (5 bases). The V end lost 3 bases, the J end lost 0 bases, and 8 bases lay between the germline ends. The CDR3 is 14 amino acids.

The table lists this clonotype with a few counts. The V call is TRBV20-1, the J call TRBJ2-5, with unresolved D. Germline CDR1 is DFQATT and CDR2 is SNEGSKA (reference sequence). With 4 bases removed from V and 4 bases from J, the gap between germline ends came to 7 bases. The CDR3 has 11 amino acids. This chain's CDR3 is CSATPPETQYF. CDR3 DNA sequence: TGCAGTGCTACACCCCCAGAGACCCAGTACTTC.

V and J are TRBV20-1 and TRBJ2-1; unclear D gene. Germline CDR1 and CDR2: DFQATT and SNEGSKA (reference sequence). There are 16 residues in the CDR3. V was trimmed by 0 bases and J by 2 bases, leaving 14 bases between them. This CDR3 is CSARDLARGPYNEQFF. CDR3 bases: TGCAGTGCTAGAGATCTCGCCCGCGGACCCTACAATGAGCAGTTCTTC.

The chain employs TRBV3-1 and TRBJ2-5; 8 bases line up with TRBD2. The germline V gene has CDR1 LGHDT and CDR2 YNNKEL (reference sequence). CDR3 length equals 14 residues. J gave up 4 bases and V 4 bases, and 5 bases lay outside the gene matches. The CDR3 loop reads CASSRGRSLETQYF. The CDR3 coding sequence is TGTGCCAGCAGCCGCGGGAGGTCGTTAGAGACCCAGTACTTC.

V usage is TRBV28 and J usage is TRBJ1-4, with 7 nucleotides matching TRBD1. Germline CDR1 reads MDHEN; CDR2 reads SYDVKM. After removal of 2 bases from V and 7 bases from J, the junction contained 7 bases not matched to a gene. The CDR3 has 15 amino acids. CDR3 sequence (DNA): TGTGCCAGCAGTTTACTACAGGGGCTGGGTGAAAAACTGTTTTTT. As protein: CASSLLQGLGEKLFF.

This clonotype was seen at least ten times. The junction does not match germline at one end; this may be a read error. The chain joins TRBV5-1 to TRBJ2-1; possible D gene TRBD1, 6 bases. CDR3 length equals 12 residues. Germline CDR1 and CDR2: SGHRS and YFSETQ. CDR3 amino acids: CASSLTGNEQFF. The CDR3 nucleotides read TGTGCCAGCAGCCTGACAGGTAATGAGCAGTTCTTC.

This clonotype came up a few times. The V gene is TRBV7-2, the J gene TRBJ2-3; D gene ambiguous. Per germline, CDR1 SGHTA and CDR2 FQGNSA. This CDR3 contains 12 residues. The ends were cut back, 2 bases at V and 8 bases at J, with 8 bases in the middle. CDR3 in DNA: TGTGCCAGCAGCTTATTAGCAGCTACGCAGTATTTT. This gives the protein CASSLLAATQYF.

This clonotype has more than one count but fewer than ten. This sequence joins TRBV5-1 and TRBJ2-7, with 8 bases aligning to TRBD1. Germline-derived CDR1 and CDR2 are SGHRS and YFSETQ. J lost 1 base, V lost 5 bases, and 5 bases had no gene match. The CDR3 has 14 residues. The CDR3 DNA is TGCGCCAGCAGTCACAGGGGGTCGTCCTACGAGCAGTACTTC. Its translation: CASSHRGSSYEQYF.

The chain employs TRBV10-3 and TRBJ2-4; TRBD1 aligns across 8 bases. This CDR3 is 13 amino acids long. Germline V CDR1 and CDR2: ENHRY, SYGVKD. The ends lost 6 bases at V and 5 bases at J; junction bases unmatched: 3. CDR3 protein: CAIRGQGQNIQYF. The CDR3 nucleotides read TGTGCCATCAGAGGACAGGGCCAAAACATTCAGTACTTC.

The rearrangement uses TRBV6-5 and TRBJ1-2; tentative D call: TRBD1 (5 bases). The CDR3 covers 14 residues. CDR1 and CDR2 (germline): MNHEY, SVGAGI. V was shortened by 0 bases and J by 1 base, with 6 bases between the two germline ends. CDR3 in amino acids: CASSYSGVNYGYTF. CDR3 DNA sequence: TGTGCCAGCAGTTACTCAGGGGTTAACTATGGCTACACCTTC.

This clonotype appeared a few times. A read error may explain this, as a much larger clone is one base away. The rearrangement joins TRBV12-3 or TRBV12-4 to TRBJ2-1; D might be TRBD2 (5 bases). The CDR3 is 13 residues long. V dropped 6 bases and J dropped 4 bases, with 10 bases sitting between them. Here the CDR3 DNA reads TGTGCCAGCAGCCACGGACTTTACAATGAGCAGTTCTTC. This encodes CASSHGLYNEQFF.